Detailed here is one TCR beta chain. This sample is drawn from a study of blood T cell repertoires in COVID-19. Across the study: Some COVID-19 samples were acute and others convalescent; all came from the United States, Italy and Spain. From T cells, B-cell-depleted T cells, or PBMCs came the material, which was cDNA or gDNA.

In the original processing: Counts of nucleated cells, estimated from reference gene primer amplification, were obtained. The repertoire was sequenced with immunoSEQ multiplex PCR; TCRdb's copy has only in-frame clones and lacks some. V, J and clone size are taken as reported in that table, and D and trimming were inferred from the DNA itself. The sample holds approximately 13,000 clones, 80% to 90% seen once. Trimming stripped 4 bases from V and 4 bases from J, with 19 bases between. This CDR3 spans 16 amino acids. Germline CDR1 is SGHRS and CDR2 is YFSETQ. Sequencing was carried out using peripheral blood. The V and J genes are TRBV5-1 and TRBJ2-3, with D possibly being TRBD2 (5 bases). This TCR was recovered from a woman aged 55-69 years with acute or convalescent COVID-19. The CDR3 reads CASSLDLLLGPDTQYF. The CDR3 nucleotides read TGCGCCAGCAGCCTGGACCTACTACTAGGGCCAGATACGCAGTATTTT.